Each of the 9 T cell receptor beta chains below was sequenced from the same sample in a study of T cell responses to AZD1222 COVID-19 vaccine. Using immunoSEQ multiplex PCR, the repertoire was profiled, and TCRdb retains in-frame clones only, with some absent. The sample gives tens of thousands of clones, approximately 91% of which show up once; approximately 5.2% is in the top ten. The sample was peripheral blood, taken on day 0 of AZD1222 vaccination. The receptor source for this set is an adult in good health.

The V call is TRBV5-4, the J call TRBJ1-2; D is perhaps TRBD1 (6 bases). Germline V gene data show CDR1 as SGHNT and CDR2 as YYREEE (reference sequence). The CDR3 has 14 residues. Trimming took 4 bases from V and 4 from J, leaving 14 bases between them. The CDR3, as DNA: TGTGCCAGCAGCCAACAGGGTATGACCTATGGCTACACCTTC. Protein: CASSQQGMTYGYTF.

The genes are TRBV19 and TRBJ1-5; D call uncertain. V was clipped by 7 bases and J by 2 bases, with 6 bases between them. The CDR3 sequence is 12 residues long. The germline V gene encodes CDR1 LNHDA and CDR2 SQIVND (reference sequence). CDR3 in amino acids: CASKEGNQPQHF. As DNA, the CDR3 is TGTGCCAGTAAGGAAGGCAATCAGCCCCAGCATTTT.

This sequence joins TRBV14 and TRBJ1-2, with D possibly matching TRBD1 (6 bases). The CDR3 consists of 14 residues. Germline CDR1 reads SGHDN; CDR2 reads FVKESK. V was clipped by 1 base and J by 7 bases, with 13 bases between them. This chain's CDR3 is CASSQVLGAGGYTF. DNA of the CDR3: TGTGCCAGCAGCCAAGTTCTGGGGGCCGGTGGCTACACCTTC.

This sequence joins TRBV5-4 and TRBJ1-1, with D unresolved. Per germline, CDR1 SGHNT and CDR2 YYREEE (reference sequence). The CDR3 runs 14 residues. Between the trimmed V and J ends, which lost 4 bases and 5 bases, there was a span of 15 bases. CDR3 bases: TGTGCCAGCAGCCTTCGGGTCCGCGGGACTGAAGCTTTCTTT. It yields the protein CASSLRVRGTEAFF.

V usage is TRBV2 and J usage is TRBJ1-6; possible D gene TRBD1, 5 bases. Trimming pared 1 base from V and 11 bases from J, leaving 9 bases between. The CDR3 is 13 amino acids. Germline assignment: CDR1 SNHLY and CDR2 FYNNEI. CDR3 nucleotide sequence: TGTGCCAGCAGTGAAGACAGGAGGACACCCCTCCACTTT. The encoded protein is CASSEDRRTPLHF. Full variable domain (missing parts from reference TRBV2 and TRBJ1-6): EPEVTQTPSHQVTQMGQEVILRCVPISNHLYFYWYRQILGQKVEFLVSFYNNEISEKSEIFDDQFSVERPDGSNFTLKIRSTKLEDSAMYFCASSEDRRTPLHFGNGTRLTVT.

V gene TRBV27 combines with J gene TRBJ1-5, with TRBD1 matching over 9 bases. CDR1 and CDR2 (germline): MNHEY, SMNVEV (reference sequence). Losses at the gene ends were 2 bases for V and 11 bases for J; bases not matched to a gene: 4. CDR3 length: 13 residues. In DNA form, the CDR3 reads TGTGCCAGCAGTTTAACAGGGGGCTTGTCCCAGCATTTT. This codes for CASSLTGGLSQHF.

In its sample, this clone was seen once. V gene TRBV18 combines with J gene TRBJ1-4; 7 bases match TRBD1. The CDR3 spans 18 residues. J gave up 7 bases and V 3 bases, and 17 bases lay outside the gene matches. Germline lookup yields CDR1 KGHSH and CDR2 LQKENI. The CDR3 loop is CASSPPAQWQGGGEKLFF. In DNA form, the CDR3 reads TGTGCCAGCTCACCGCCCGCCCAGTGGCAGGGGGGGGGTGAAAAACTGTTTTTT.

This clone came up once. The V and J genes are TRBV9 and TRBJ1-5; D call uncertain. Trimming shortened V by 3 bases and J by 1 base, and 8 bases separated the two germline ends. The CDR3 extends over 14 amino acids. Germline V lookup: CDR1 SGDLS, CDR2 YYNGEE. CDR3 bases: TGTGCCAGCAGCGATGGACGGAGCAATCAGCCCCAGCATTTT. This translates into CASSDGRSNQPQHF.

The chain joins TRBV27 to TRBJ1-1; tentatively, D is TRBD1 (5 bases). This CDR3 is 14 amino acids long. The V gene lost 2 bases and the J gene lost 5 bases, with 12 bases spanning the gap. Germline V gene data show CDR1 as MNHEY and CDR2 as SMNVEV (reference sequence). CDR3 sequence: CASSLGRVRTEAFF. DNA for the CDR3: TGTGCCAGCAGTTTAGGCAGGGTGAGGACTGAAGCTTTCTTT.